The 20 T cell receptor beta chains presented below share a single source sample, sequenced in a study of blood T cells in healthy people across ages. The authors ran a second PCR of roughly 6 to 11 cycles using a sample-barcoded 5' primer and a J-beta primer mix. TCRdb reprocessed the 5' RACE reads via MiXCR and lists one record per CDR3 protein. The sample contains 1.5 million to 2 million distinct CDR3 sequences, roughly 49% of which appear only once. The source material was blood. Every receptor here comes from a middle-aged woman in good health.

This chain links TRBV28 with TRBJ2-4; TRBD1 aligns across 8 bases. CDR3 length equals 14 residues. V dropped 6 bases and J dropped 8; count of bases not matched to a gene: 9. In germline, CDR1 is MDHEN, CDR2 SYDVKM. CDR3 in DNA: TGTGCCAGCAGACTACAGGGGGAAAAGTACATTCAGTACTTC. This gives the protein CASRLQGEKYIQYF.

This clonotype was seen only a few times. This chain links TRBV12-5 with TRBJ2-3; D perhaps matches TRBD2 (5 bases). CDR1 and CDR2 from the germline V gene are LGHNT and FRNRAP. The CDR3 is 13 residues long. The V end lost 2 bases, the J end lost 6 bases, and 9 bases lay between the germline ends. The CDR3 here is CASGLSEVDTQYF. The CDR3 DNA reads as TGTGCTAGTGGTTTGTCGGAGGTTGATACGCAGTATTTT.

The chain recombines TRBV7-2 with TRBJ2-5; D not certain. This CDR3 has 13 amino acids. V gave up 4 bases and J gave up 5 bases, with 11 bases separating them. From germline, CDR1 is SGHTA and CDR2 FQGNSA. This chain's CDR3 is CASSSRRMETQYF. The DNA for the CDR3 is TGTGCCAGCAGCTCCCGACGGATGGAGACCCAGTACTTC.

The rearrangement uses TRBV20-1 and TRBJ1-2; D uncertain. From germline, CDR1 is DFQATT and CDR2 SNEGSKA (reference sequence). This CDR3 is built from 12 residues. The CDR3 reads CRAWPVNYGYTF. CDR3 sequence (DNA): TGCAGGGCCTGGCCGGTGAACTATGGCTACACCTTC.

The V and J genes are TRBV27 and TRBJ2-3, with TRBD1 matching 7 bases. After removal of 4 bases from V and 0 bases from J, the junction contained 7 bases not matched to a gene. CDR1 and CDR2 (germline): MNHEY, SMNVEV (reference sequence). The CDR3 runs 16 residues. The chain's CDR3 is CASSSPGGSSTDTQYF. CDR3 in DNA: TGTGCCAGCAGTTCCCCAGGGGGTTCTAGCACAGATACGCAGTATTTT.

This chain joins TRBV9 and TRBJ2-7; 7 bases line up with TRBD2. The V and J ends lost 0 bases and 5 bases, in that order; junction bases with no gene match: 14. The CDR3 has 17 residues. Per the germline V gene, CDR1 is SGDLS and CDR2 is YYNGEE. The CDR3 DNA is TGTGCCAGCAGCGTAGATGTCCCGGGGGGACTCGTGGACGAGCAGTACTTC. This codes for CASSVDVPGGLVDEQYF.

The CDR3: CASSLFVQDNTDTQYF. The CDR3 nucleotides read TGTGCCAGCAGCTTATTTGTACAGGACAACACAGATACGCAGTATTTT. The chain is built from TRBV13 and TRBJ2-3; D is perhaps TRBD1 (5 bases). Germline V gene sequence: CDR1 PRHDT, CDR2 FYEKMQ (reference sequence). The CDR3 totals 16 residues. V was trimmed by 2 bases and J by 2 bases, leaving 14 bases between them.

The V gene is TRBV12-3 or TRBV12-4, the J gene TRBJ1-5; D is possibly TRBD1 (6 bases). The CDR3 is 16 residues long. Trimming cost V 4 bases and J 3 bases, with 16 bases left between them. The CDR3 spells CASSSGPQGFNQPQHF. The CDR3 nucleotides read TGTGCCAGCAGTTCGGGACCACAGGGCTTCAATCAGCCCCAGCATTTT.

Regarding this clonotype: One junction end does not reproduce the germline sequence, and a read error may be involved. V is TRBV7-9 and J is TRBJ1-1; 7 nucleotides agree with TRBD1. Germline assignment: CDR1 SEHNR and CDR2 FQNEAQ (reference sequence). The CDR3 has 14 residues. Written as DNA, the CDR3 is TGTGCCGGCAGCTCACACAGGGGGAACACTGAAGCTTTCTTT. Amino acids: CAGSSHRGNTEAFF.

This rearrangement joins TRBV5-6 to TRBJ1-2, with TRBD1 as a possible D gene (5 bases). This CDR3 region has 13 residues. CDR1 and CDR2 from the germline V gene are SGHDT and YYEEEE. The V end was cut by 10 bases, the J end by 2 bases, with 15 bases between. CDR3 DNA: TGTGCCGGCACCACGCGACAGAACTATGGCTACACCTTC. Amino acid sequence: CAGTTRQNYGYTF. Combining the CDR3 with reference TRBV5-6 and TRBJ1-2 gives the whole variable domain DAGVTQSPTHLIKTRGQQVTLRCSPKSGHDTVSWYQQALGQGPQFIFQYYEEEERQRGNFPDRFSGHQFPNYSSELNVNALLLGDSALYLCAGTTRQNYGYTFGSGTRLTVV.

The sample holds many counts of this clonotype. The CDR3 bases are TGTGCCAGCAGCTTTGGGACAGGGGTTTACAATGAGCAGTTCTTC. Translating it yields CASSFGTGVYNEQFF. The chain is built from TRBV11-2 and TRBJ2-1; TRBD1 agrees at 10 bases. The CDR3 runs 15 residues. Trimming removed 3 bases from V and 4 bases from J; junction bases left unmatched: 3. CDR1 and CDR2 from the germline V gene are SGHAT and FQNNGV.

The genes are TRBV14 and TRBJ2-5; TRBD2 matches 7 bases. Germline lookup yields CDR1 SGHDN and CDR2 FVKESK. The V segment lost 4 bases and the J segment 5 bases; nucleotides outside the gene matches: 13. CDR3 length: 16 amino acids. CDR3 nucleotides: TGTGCCAGCAGCCTCAACCTAGCGGTTGAGGGGGAGACCCAGTACTTC. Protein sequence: CASSLNLAVEGETQYF.

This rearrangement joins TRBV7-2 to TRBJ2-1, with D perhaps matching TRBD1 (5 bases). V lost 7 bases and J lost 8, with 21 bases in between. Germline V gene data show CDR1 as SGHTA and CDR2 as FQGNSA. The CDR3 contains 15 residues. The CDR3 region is CASNPGAGLGDEQFF. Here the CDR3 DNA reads TGTGCCAGCAACCCAGGCGCAGGGCTTGGGGATGAGCAGTTCTTC.

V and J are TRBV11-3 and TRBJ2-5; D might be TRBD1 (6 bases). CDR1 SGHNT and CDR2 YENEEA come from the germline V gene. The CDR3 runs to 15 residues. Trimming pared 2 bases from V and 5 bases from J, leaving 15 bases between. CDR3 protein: CASSLRQGQSETQYF. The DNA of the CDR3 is TGTGCCAGCAGCTTAAGACAAGGACAGTCGGAGACCCAGTACTTC.

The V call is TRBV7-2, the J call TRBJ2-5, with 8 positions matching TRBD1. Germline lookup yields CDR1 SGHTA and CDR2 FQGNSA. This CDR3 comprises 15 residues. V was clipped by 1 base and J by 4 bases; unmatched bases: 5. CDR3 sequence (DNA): TGTGCCAGCAGCTTAGTCCCGGACAGGGTAGAGACCCAGTACTTC. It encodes CASSLVPDRVETQYF.

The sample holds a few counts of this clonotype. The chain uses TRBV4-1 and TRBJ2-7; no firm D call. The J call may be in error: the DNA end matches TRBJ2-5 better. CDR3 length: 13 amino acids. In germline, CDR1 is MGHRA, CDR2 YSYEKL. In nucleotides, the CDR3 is TGCGCCAGCAGCCATCTAGTCCGCGAGACCCAGTACTTC. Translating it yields CASSHLVRETQYF.

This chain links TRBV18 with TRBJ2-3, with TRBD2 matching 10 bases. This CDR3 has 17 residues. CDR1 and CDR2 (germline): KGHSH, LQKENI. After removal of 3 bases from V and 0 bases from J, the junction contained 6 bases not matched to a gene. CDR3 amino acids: CASSPGTSVASTDTQYF. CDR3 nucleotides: TGTGCCAGCTCACCCGGGACTAGCGTCGCTAGCACAGATACGCAGTATTTT.

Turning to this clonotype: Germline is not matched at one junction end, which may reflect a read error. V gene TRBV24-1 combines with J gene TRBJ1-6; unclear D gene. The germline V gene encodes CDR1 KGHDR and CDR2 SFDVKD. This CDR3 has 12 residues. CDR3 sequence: CATLLIGSLLHF. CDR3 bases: TGTGCCACCCTCCTGATTGGTTCACTCCTCCACTTT.

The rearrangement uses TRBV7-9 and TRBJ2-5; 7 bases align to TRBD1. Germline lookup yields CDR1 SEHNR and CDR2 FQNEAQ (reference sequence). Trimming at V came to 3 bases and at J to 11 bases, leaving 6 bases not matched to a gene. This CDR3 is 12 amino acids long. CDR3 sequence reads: CASSLIGQEQYF. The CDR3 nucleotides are TGTGCCAGCAGCTTGATTGGACAGGAGCAGTACTTC.

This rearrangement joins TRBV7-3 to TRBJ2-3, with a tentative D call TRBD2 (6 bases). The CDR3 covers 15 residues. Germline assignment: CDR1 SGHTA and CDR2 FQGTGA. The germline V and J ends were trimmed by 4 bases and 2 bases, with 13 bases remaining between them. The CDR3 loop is CASSSRPGLTDTQYF. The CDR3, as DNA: TGTGCCAGCAGCTCACGCCCGGGACTCACAGATACGCAGTATTTT.